These T cell receptor beta chains were read from a single sample in a study of T cells after yellow fever vaccination. One entry per CDR3 protein results from TCRdb running MiXCR on the 5' RACE reads. Of 500,000 to 650,000 distinct CDR3 sequences listed, more than 9% were seen once; the top ten hold 15%. The sample was PBMCs, taken on the day of the yellow fever booster vaccination. The receptors were gathered from a man younger than 40 who received the YFV17D yellow fever vaccine. The CDR3 runs from the conserved cysteine through the conserved F or W. D genes are given only for firm matches. Expanded clones get a size class; other rows say once, few or many, or leave the size out.

TRBJ2-1 NA TRBD2 TRBV7-3 15 CASSRLAGVGNEQFF TGTGCCAGCAGCCGGTTAGCGGGAGTTGGGAATGAGCAGTTCTTC
TRBJ1-2 NA NA TRBV7-9 14 CASSLGSFNYGYTF TGTGCCAGCAGCTTGGGATCTTTCAACTATGGCTACACCTTC
TRBJ2-5 many TRBD1 TRBV12-3/TRBV12-4 14 CASSTGGGQETQYF TGTGCCAGCAGTACAGGGGGCGGACAAGAGACCCAGTACTTC
TRBJ2-3 few NA TRBV29-1 13 CSVEDGSGDTQYF TGCAGCGTTGAAGACGGGAGCGGGGATACGCAGTATTTT
TRBJ2-1 NA NA TRBV11-2 16 CASSQTDLPGRYEQFF TGTGCCAGCAGCCAAACGGACCTCCCTGGGAGGTATGAGCAGTTCTTC
TRBJ1-4 NA NA TRBV7-7 13 CASSPAVDEKLFF TGTGCCAGCAGCCCAGCCGTCGATGAAAAACTGTTTTTT
TRBJ2-5 few NA TRBV20-1 13 CSASMTVQETQYF TGCAGTGCTAGCATGACAGTGCAAGAGACCCAGTACTTC
TRBJ1-2 few NA TRBV9 13 CASSVGGDYGYTF TGTGCCAGCAGCGTAGGAGGAGACTATGGCTACACCTTC
TRBJ2-7 NA TRBD2 TRBV6-1 14 CASRAGGGSYEQYF TGTGCCAGCCGCGCCGGGGGGGGCTCCTACGAGCAGTACTTC
TRBJ2-3 few TRBD2 TRBV20-1 20 CSARDLYLVLADSSTDTQYF TGCAGTGCTAGAGATCTTTATTTGGTACTAGCGGATTCTAGCACAGATACGCAGTATTTT
TRBJ1-5 many NA TRBV12-3/TRBV12-4 14 CASSSYYSNQPQHF TGTGCCAGCAGTTCATATTATAGCAATCAGCCCCAGCATTTT
TRBJ2-7 few NA TRBV5-1 14 CASSLHPGINEQYF TGCGCCAGCAGCTTGCATCCAGGGATCAACGAGCAGTACTTC
TRBJ1-2 many NA TRBV18 17 CASSPFFATGPDYGYTF TGTGCCAGCTCACCATTTTTCGCTACCGGCCCCGACTATGGCTACACCTTC
TRBJ1-1 NA NA TRBV12-3/TRBV12-4 14 CASSAQGPNTEAFF TGTGCCAGCAGCGCCCAGGGGCCGAACACTGAAGCTTTCTTT
TRBJ2-7 NA TRBD2 TRBV29-1 16 CSVERGAGGEGYEQYF TGCAGCGTTGAAAGGGGCGCGGGAGGAGAGGGCTACGAGCAGTACTTC
TRBJ2-1 NA NA TRBV7-2 15 CASSLFPGANNEQFF TGTGCCAGCAGCTTATTCCCGGGAGCTAACAATGAGCAGTTCTTC
TRBJ2-3 NA NA TRBV20-1 14 CSARGHKGIDTQYF TGCAGTGCTAGAGGACATAAGGGCATAGATACGCAGTATTTT
TRBJ2-3 few TRBD2 TRBV5-5 15 CASSGWPTSSDTQYF TGTGCCAGCAGCGGGTGGCCGACTAGCTCCGATACGCAGTATTTT
TRBJ2-1 NA TRBD2 TRBV27 17 CASSLRSSGSTYNEQFF TGTGCCAGCAGTTTAAGGTCCAGCGGGAGCACCTACAATGAGCAGTTCTTC
TRBJ2-1 NA TRBD2 TRBV29-1 17 CSVYTGLAISSYNEQFF TGCAGCGTATATACGGGACTAGCGATTAGCTCCTACAATGAGCAGTTCTTC
TRBJ2-3 NA TRBD2 TRBV20-1 18 CSARDRLTSGSAKDTQYF TGCAGTGCTAGAGATCGGCTCACTAGCGGGAGTGCAAAAGATACGCAGTATTTT
TRBJ2-7 many NA TRBV7-3 13 CASSLMSGYEQYF TGTGCCAGCAGCTTAATGTCGGGGTACGAGCAGTACTTC
TRBJ2-1 few NA TRBV28 14 CASCPVSSYNEQFF TGTGCCAGCTGCCCGGTGAGCTCCTACAATGAGCAGTTCTTC
TRBJ2-2 NA TRBD2 TRBV10-3 14 CATTGTSNTGELFF TGTGCCACAACCGGGACTAGTAACACCGGGGAGCTGTTTTTT
TRBJ2-1 many TRBD1 TRBV5-1 17 CASSLGTGGRLMDEQFF TGCGCCAGCAGCTTGGGGACAGGGGGGAGACTGATGGATGAGCAGTTCTTC
TRBJ2-5 NA NA TRBV12-3/TRBV12-4 14 CASSLFSGEETQYF TGTGCCAGCAGTTTATTTAGCGGAGAGGAGACCCAGTACTTC
TRBJ2-3 few TRBD2 TRBV7-8 18 CASSSPLAGEIHTDTQYF TGTGCCAGCAGCTCACCCCTGGCGGGAGAGATACACACAGATACGCAGTATTTT
TRBJ2-3 few TRBD2 TRBV7-2 16 CASSLEREWVGDTQYF TGTGCCAGCAGCTTAGAGCGGGAGTGGGTCGGGGATACGCAGTATTTT
TRBJ1-1 NA NA TRBV9 14 CASRPSTRGTEAFF TGTGCCAGCCGACCTAGTACACGGGGTACTGAAGCTTTCTTT
TRBJ2-5 NA NA TRBV28 11 CASSLFLTQYF TGTGCCAGCAGTTTATTTTTGACCCAGTACTTC
TRBJ2-5 few NA TRBV3-1 13 CASSQVRRGTQYF TGTGCCAGCAGCCAAGTTCGCCGAGGGACCCAGTACTTC
TRBJ2-5 few TRBD1 TRBV7-8 14 CASSPGTARETQYF TGTGCCAGCAGCCCGGGGACAGCTCGGGAGACCCAGTACTTC
TRBJ2-1 few NA TRBV20-1 14 CSARITTRGVEQFF TGCAGTGCTAGAATAACCACCCGGGGAGTTGAGCAGTTCTTC
TRBJ2-6 NA NA TRBV7-3 13 CASRSGGADVLTF TGTGCCAGCAGGTCCGGGGGCGCGGACGTCCTGACTTTC
TRBJ1-1 few NA TRBV11-2 11 CASSFMTEAFF TGTGCCAGCAGCTTTATGACTGAAGCTTTCTTT
TRBJ2-6 NA NA TRBV7-9 16 CASSLGGVSGANVLTF TGTGCCAGCAGCTTAGGGGGGGTTTCCGGGGCCAACGTCCTGACTTTC
TRBJ2-5 NA TRBD1 TRBV15 16 CATSRARGQGEGLQYF TGTGCCACCAGCAGAGCCAGGGGACAGGGAGAGGGCCTCCAGTACTTC
TRBJ1-4 few NA TRBV20-1 15 CSARVPGQANEKLFF TGCAGTGCTAGGGTACCGGGACAAGCTAATGAAAAACTGTTTTTT
TRBJ2-1 NA TRBD2 TRBV20-1 17 CSARVAGGPTSYNEQFF TGCAGTGCTAGAGTAGCGGGAGGCCCCACAAGCTACAATGAGCAGTTCTTC
TRBJ2-5 few TRBD2 TRBV3-1 16 CASSQDLAGVIETQYF TGTGCCAGCAGCCAAGATCTAGCGGGAGTAATAGAGACCCAGTACTTC
TRBJ2-2 NA TRBD2 TRBV3-1 15 CASSHSGSGTGELFF TGTGCCAGCAGCCACAGCGGGAGCGGAACCGGGGAGCTGTTTTTT
TRBJ2-5 few TRBD1 TRBV19 13 CASSITGVETQYF TGTGCCAGTAGTATCACAGGGGTAGAGACCCAGTACTTC
TRBJ2-2 few TRBD1 TRBV7-6 19 CASSPLSGTGRQNTGELFF TGTGCCAGCAGTCCGCTTTCCGGGACAGGGAGACAGAACACCGGGGAGCTGTTTTTT
TRBJ2-7 NA TRBD1 TRBV5-6 14 CASNVDRGLVEQYF TGTGCCAGCAACGTGGACAGGGGGCTTGTCGAGCAGTACTTC
TRBJ2-7 NA NA TRBV25-1 11 CASRDLYEQYF TGTGCCAGCCGGGACCTATACGAGCAGTACTTC
TRBJ1-2 many TRBD1 TRBV7-2 13 CASSTDRVAGYTF TGTGCCAGCAGCACCGACAGGGTTGCTGGCTACACCTTC
TRBJ1-1 NA NA TRBV30 14 CAWSLETGNTEAFF TGTGCCTGGAGTTTGGAGACAGGGAACACTGAAGCTTTCTTT
TRBJ2-7 many NA TRBV9 13 CASSVGGSYEQYF TGTGCCAGCAGTGTAGGGGGCTCCTACGAGCAGTACTTC
TRBJ2-1 few TRBD2 TRBV7-3 16 CASSSTTSGKYGEQFF TGTGCCAGCAGCTCGACAACTAGCGGGAAGTACGGTGAGCAGTTCTTC
TRBJ2-1 many NA TRBV7-2 13 CASSSKQVYEQFF TGTGCCAGCAGCTCGAAACAGGTGTATGAGCAGTTCTTC
TRBJ2-7 many TRBD2 TRBV12-3/TRBV12-4 15 CASSAPGTSLDEQYF TGTGCCAGCAGTGCCCCCGGGACTAGCCTGGACGAGCAGTACTTC